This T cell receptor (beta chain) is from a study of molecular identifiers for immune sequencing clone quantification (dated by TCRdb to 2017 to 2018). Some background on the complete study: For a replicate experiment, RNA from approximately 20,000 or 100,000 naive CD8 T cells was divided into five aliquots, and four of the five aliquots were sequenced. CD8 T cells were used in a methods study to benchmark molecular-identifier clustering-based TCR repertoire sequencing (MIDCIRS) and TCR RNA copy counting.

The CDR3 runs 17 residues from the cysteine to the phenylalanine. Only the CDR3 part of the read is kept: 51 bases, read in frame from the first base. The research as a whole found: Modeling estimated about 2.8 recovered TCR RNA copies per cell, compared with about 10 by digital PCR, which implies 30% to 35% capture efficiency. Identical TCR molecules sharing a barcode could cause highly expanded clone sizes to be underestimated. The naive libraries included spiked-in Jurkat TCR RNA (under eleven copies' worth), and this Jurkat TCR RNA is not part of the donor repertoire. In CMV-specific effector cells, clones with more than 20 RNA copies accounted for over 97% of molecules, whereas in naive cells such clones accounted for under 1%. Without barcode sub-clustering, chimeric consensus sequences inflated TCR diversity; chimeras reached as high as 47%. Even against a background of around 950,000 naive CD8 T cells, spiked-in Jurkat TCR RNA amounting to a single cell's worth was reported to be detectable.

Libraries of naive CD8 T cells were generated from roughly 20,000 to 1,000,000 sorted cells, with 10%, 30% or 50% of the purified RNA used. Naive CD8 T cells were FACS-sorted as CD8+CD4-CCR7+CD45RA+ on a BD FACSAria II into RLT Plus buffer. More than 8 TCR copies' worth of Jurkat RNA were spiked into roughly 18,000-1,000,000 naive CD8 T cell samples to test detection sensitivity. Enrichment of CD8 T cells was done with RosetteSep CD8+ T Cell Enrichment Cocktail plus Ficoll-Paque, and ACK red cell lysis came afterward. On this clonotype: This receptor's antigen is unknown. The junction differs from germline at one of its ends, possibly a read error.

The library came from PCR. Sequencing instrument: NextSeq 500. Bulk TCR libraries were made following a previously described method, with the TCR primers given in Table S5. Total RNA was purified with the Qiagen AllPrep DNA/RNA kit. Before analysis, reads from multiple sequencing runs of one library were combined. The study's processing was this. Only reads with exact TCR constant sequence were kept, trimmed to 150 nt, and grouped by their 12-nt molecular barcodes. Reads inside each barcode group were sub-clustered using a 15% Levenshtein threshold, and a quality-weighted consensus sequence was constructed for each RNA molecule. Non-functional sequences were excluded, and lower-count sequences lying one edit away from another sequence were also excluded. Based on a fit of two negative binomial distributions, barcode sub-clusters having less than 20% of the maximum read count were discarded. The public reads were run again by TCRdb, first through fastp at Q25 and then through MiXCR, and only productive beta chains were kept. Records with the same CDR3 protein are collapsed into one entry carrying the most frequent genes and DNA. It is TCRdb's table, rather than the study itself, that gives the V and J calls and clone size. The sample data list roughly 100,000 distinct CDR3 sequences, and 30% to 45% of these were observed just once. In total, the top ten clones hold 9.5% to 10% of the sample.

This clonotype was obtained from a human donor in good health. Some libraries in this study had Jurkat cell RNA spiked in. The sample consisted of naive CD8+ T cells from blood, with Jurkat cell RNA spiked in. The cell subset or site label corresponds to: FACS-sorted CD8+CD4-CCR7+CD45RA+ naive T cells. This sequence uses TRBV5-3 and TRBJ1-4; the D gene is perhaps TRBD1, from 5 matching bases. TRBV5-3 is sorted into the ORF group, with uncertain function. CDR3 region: CASSLFGGASTNEKLFF. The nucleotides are TGCGCCAGCAGCTTGTTCGGCGGGGCCTCAACTAATGAAAAACTGTTTTTT.